This T cell receptor (beta chain) derives from a study of T cell repertoires in cytomegalovirus infection. Background on the study: Based on public TCR beta signatures, there were indications of CMV infection and of a matching HLA type. Findings and caveats of the study: CMV carriers having the relevant HLA were flagged by cumulative public TCR beta family frequency. HLA-C-restricted, CMV-specific TCR beta clonotypes were dominant ex vivo.

This CDR3 contains 13 residues. V shed 3 bases and J shed 4 bases, with 9 bases lying between them. As regards this clonotype: What it recognizes is unknown. A read error may explain this, as a much larger clone is one base away.

TCRdb re-called the reads with MiXCR, one entry per CDR3 protein. Among roughly 760,000 distinct CDR3 sequences listed, 35% were seen once. Sequenced input: PBMCs. The J gene is TRBJ1-2, the V gene TRBV12-3 or TRBV12-4, with no clear D. The origin of this receptor is a human donor in good health (CMV status not recorded). Some clones in this sample may be carry-over from other donors' samples. The CDR3 sequence is CASSLWVTYGYTF. The DNA for the CDR3 is TGTGCCAGCAGTTTGTGGGTTACCTATGGCTACACCTTC.